This T cell receptor (beta chain) is from a study of OX40 agonist ivuxolimab in advanced cancers. Per the germline V gene, CDR1 is LNHDA and CDR2 is SQIVND (reference sequence). J gave up 3 bases and V 3 bases, and 7 bases lay outside the gene matches. The CDR3 length is 17 residues. Sequencing used immunoSEQ multiplex PCR; TCRdb keeps in-frame clones, though not all of them. This table has under 65,000 clones, 91% appearing once. The receptor's source is an adult with an advanced solid tumor such as melanoma, head and neck, liver or kidney cancer. This rearrangement joins TRBV19 to TRBJ2-1; 11 nucleotides match TRBD2. This material consisted of CD4+ or CD8+ T cells sorted from blood, taken in a trial of the OX40 agonist ivuxolimab. The CDR3 loop is CASSMGGLADRYNEQFF. The DNA for the CDR3 is TGTGCCAGTAGTATGGGGGGACTAGCGGATCGCTACAATGAGCAGTTCTTC.